This TCR beta chain originates from a study of blood T cell repertoires in COVID-19. Sequenced by immunoSEQ multiplex PCR; TCRdb stores in-frame clones only, minus some. The sample contains approximately 90,000 clones, 85% of which appear only once. Germline V lookup: CDR1 ENHRY, CDR2 SYGVKD. V was pared by 2 bases and J by 3 bases, with 8 bases of the junction left unmatched. The CDR3 consists of 17 residues. The source of this sequence is an older man with acute or convalescent COVID-19. Sequencing was performed on peripheral blood. The rearrangement links TRBV10-3 to TRBJ2-3; 10 positions match TRBD2. This CDR3 is CAISEGASSGRTDTQYF. CDR3 bases: TGTGCCATCAGTGAGGGGGCGTCTAGCGGGAGAACAGATACGCAGTATTTT.